Described below is a single T cell receptor beta chain sequence and its context. Its specific antigen is unknown. This may come from a read error, since a much larger clone is one base off. These data belong to a study of T cells in Graves' hyperthyroidism and ophthalmopathy (dated by TCRdb to the late 2010s). Regarding the study in general: Peripheral blood samples were taken at the time of initial diagnosis, prior to any treatment. To identify distinguishing TCR V-J signatures, a discovery cohort of around 100 patients was used, comprising approximately 40 with Graves' ophthalmopathy and 55 to 65 with stable Graves' hyperthyroidism. Prospective prediction of ophthalmopathy was tested in an independent validation cohort consisting of fewer than 20 hyperthyroidism patients and 15 to 17 patients who later progressed to ophthalmopathy. The 100 discovery patients were randomly split 7:3 into training and test sets. In addition, the study compared T-cell repertoires in thyroid tissue and in blood from six Graves' hyperthyroidism patients. After blood sampling, hyperthyroidism patients were treated with methimazole at a starting dose of 30 mg daily, and ophthalmopathy patients were treated with high-dose intravenous methylprednisolone. The paper reports TCR Vbeta CDR3 sequencing of approximately 130 peripheral blood samples: over 40 ophthalmopathy, 75 to 80 hyperthyroidism and around 17 progressor patients. The paper's findings and limits, for the study overall: Blood samples also contained most of the expanded thyroid clonotypes (frequency above 0.001), which suggests that blood repertoires may reflect thyroid immune responses. Ophthalmopathy was separated from stable hyperthyroidism by a 13 V-J signature model, with 85% to 90% sensitivity and about 81% specificity obtained in cross-validation and 80%/75% obtained in testing. In validation, progression to ophthalmopathy was predicted by the model with 70.59% sensitivity and 72.22% specificity, a median of approximately 6.5 months before onset. Sample size was not statistically predetermined, and investigators were not blinded to group allocation.

The TCR beta CDR3 regions were amplified from RNA transcripts. The TCR CDR3 was subjected to a first round of RT-PCR using the HTBI primer set and the Qiagen OneStep RT-PCR kit. Libraries were constructed in a second round of multiplex PCR, after which size selection and purification were performed. Libraries were sequenced paired-end with 100 bp reads on an Illumina HiSeq2000. For the original study's pipeline: SOAPnuke was used to process the raw data, removing reads that contained adapters or uncalled bases, had a mean Phred below 15, or lacked an exact match to the constant primer or identifier. COPE v1.2.5 was used to merge the high-quality paired reads, and each unique nucleotide sequence was defined as a clonotype. Clonotypes were aligned to IMGT TRBV, TRBD and TRBJ reference segments using MiTCR v1.1. Analysis was restricted to V-J combinations with a frequency above 0.0001, which covered 98% to 99.2% of repertoires. The TCS score was defined as F50 (clonal expansion) divided by E x V (chaos), with BLOSUM62-based TCRdist calculated between CDR3 peptides within each V-J. Welch's t-statistics and random forest reduced just over 500 V-J features to 13, which were used in a naive Bayes classifier (R e1071). Thyroid-blood repertoire similarity was quantified with the Morisita-Horn index. TCRdb reprocessed the public reads (quality trimming at Q25 with fastp, clone calling with MiXCR) and kept in-frame beta chains. Every distinct CDR3 protein forms one entry, paired with its most common genes and DNA. The V and J calls reflect TCRdb's pipeline rather than the authors' work. The sample data list around 100,000 distinct CDR3 sequences, and 40% to 50% of these were observed just once. The top ten constitute 26% of the sample.

A patient counted as having stable Graves' hyperthyroidism if no progression to ophthalmopathy occurred over 18 months of follow-up. The hyperthyroidism patients were between 18 and 65 years old and newly diagnosed, with a disease duration of less than 2 months. Any patient with an uncontrolled infection, another autoimmune disease, pregnancy or lactation was excluded. Clinical symptoms, serum thyroxine and TRAb, thyroid ultrasound, and orbital computed tomography formed the basis for the diagnoses. PBMCs were isolated from about 9 ml of fresh peripheral blood by Ficoll-Paque density gradient centrifugation. Total RNA was extracted using Trizol reagent, and RNA quality was assessed on an Agilent 2100 Bioanalyzer. The germline V gene (reference sequence) yields MNHNY for CDR1 and SVGAGI for CDR2. The V end gives up 6 bases and the J end 3 bases, leaving 6 bases in the junction not matched to a gene. Counted from cysteine to phenylalanine, this CDR3 has 15 amino acids. The entry retains the CDR3 DNA only, 45 bases that are in frame from base 1.

The source material was blood. The chain is assembled from TRBV6-6 and TRBJ1-5, with TRBD1 matching 9 junction bases. This receptor was taken from a man aged 35-49 years with Graves' hyperthyroidism. For the CDR3, the sequence is CASRGDRDYNQPQHF. The nucleotide sequence reads TGTGCCAGCAGGGGGGACAGGGACTACAATCAGCCCCAGCATTTT.